This is a list of T cell receptor beta chains from one sample in a study of a mutant IDH1 vaccine in newly diagnosed glioma. Sequencing was performed with immunoSEQ multiplex PCR; in TCRdb, only in-frame clones are kept and a portion is missing. This sample has tens of thousands of clones, with 83% found just once. The sample in question was PBMCs, obtained from a glioma patient treated with radiotherapy, temozolomide or both. These receptors all stem from a woman in her forties or fifties with glioma. The CDR3 runs from the conserved cysteine through the conserved F or W. D genes are given only for firm matches. A row's size may be missing; if present it is once, few, many or a size class.

>TRBJ1-1|-|-|TRBV27
TGTGCCAGCAGTTTATCGAAGGATGGGGGGGAAGCTTTCTTT
CASSLSKDGGEAFF
>TRBJ2-1|-|-|TRBV7-2
TGTGCCAGCAGCTTAGTGTACGGGTGGGATGAGCAGTTCTTC
CASSLVYGWDEQFF
>TRBJ1-4|-|-|TRBV5-6
TGTGCCAGCAGCTTGGGGGCGGTAGGGGAAAAACTGTTTTTT
CASSLGAVGEKLFF
>TRBJ1-2|once|TRBD1|TRBV14
TGTGCCAGCAGGCCAGGGGGCAACTATGGCTACACCTTC
CASRPGGNYGYTF
>TRBJ2-1|-|-|TRBV9
TGTGCCAGCAGCCTAGTAGGGGCCCTGCATGAGCAGTTCTTC
CASSLVGALHEQFF
>TRBJ2-1|-|-|TRBV5-8
TGTGCCAGCAGCTTCAGGTTCTTC
CASSFRFF
>TRBJ2-3|-|-|TRBV2
TGTGCCAGCAGGAAAAAGAGGACCTTCACAGATACGCAGTATTTT
CASRKKRTFTDTQYF
>TRBJ1-1|-|-|TRBV14
TGTGCCAGCAGCCCCGTTGTTCACGTAGGAGGAGCTTTCTTT
CASSPVVHVGGAFF
>TRBJ1-1|once|-|TRBV6-1
TGTGCCAGCAAGGTCGCTCGCGTGACTGAAGCTTTCTTT
CASKVARVTEAFF
>TRBJ1-1|-|-|TRBV6-5
TGTGCCAGCAGTAAGGAGGGGAGGGGTAACACTGAAGCTTTCTTT
CASSKEGRGNTEAFF
>TRBJ1-5|-|TRBD1|TRBV18
TGTGCCAGCTCAGAGGAGACAGGGGTCAATCAGCCCCAGCATTTT
CASSEETGVNQPQHF
>TRBJ1-1|-|-|TRBV21-1
TGTGCCAGCAGCAAAGGACATCTGAACACTGAAGCTTTCTTT
CASSKGHLNTEAFF